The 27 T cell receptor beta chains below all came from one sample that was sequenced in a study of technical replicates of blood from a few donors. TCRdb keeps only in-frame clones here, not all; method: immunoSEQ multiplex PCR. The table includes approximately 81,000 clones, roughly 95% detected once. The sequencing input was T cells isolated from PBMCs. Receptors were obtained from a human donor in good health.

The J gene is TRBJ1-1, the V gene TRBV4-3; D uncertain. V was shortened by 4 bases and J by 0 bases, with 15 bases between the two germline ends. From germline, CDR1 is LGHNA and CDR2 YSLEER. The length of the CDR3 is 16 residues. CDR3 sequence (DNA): TGCGCCAGCAGCCGTACATCTCACACCATGAACACTGAAGCTTTCTTT. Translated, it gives CASSRTSHTMNTEAFF.

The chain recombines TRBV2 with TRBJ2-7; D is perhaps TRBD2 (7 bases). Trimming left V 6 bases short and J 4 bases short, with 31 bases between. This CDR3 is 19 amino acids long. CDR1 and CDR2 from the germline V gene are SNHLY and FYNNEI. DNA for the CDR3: TGTGCCAGCAGGCTTCCCAGGGACACTAGCGAACATGGGGGATACGAGCAGTACTTC. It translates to CASRLPRDTSEHGGYEQYF.

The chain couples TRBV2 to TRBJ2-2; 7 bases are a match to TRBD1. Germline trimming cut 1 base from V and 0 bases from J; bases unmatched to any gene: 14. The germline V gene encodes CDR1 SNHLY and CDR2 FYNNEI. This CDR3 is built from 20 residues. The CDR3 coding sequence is TGTGCCAGCAGTGAAGGACAGGGTTTCTTACTCGCTCCGAACACCGGGGAGCTGTTTTTT. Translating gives CASSEGQGFLLAPNTGELFF.

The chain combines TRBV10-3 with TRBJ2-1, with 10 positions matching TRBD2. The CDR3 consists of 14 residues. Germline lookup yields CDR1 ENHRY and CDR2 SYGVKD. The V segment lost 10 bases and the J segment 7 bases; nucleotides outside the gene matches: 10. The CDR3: CATITSGARNEQFF. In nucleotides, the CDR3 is TGTGCCACGATTACTAGCGGGGCCAGGAATGAGCAGTTCTTC.

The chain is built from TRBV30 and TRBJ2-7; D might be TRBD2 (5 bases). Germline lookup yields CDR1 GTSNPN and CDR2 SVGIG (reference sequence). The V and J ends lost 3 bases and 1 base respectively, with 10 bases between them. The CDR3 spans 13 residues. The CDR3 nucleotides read TGTGCCTGGAGAACGGACTCGTCCTACGAGCAGTACTTC. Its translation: CAWRTDSSYEQYF. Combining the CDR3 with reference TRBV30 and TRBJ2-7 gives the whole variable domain SQTIHQWPATLVQPVGSPLSLECTVEGTSNPNLYWYRQAAGRGLQLLFYSVGIGQISSEVPQNLSASRPQDRQFILSSKKLLLSDSGFYLCAWRTDSSYEQYFGPGTRLTVT.

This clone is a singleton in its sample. The CDR3, as DNA: TGTGCCAGCAGTGTAGACAGGGCGGCCGACGAGCAGTACTTC. It codes for CASSVDRAADEQYF. The V and J genes are TRBV6-1 and TRBJ2-7, with 7 bases lining up with TRBD1. V was pared by 4 bases and J by 5 bases, with 8 bases of the junction left unmatched. CDR3 length equals 14 residues. The V gene's germline CDR1 is MNHNS and CDR2 SASEGT.

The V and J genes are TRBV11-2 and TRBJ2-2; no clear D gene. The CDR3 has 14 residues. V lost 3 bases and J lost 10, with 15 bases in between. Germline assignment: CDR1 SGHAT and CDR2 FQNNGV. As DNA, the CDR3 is TGTGCCAGCAGCTTTAGTGGGCCCTGGGTGGAGCTGTTTTTT. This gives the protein CASSFSGPWVELFF.

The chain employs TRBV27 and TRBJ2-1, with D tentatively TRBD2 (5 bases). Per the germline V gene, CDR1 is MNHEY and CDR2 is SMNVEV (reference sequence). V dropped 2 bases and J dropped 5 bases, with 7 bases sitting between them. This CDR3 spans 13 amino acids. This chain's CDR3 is CASSLGGHNEQFF. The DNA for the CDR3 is TGTGCCAGCAGTTTAGGAGGCCACAATGAGCAGTTCTTC.

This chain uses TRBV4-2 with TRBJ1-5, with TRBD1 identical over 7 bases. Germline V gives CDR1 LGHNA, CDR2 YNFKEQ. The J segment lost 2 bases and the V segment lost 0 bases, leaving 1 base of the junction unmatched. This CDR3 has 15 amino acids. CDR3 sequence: CASSQDGQGNQPQHF. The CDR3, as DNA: TGTGCCAGCAGCCAAGATGGACAGGGCAATCAGCCCCAGCATTTT.

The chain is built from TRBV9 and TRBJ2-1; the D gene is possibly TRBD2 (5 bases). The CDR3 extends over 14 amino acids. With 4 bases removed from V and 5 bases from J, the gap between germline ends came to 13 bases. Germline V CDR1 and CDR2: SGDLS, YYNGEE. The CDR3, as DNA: TGTGCCAGCAGCCTCGCGGCGGGTAACAATGAGCAGTTCTTC. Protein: CASSLAAGNNEQFF.

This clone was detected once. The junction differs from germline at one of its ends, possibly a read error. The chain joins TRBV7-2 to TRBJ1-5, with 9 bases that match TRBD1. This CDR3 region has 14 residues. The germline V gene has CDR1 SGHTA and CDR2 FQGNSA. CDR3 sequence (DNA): TGTGCCAGCAGTAATACAGGGGGCAAGCAGCCCCAGCATTTT. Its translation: CASSNTGGKQPQHF.

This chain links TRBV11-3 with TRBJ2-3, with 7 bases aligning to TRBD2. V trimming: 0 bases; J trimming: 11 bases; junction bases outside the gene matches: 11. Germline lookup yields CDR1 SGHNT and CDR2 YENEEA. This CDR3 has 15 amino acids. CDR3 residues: CASSLEVGGLEKQYF. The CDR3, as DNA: TGTGCCAGCAGCTTAGAAGTGGGAGGGCTTGAGAAGCAGTATTTT.

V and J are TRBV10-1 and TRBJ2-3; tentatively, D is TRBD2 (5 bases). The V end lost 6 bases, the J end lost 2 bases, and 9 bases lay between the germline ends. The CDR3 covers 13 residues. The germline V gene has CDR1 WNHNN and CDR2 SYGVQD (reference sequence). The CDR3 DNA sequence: TGCGCCAGCAGGTCGGAGGCCACAGATACGCAGTATTTT. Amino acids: CASRSEATDTQYF.

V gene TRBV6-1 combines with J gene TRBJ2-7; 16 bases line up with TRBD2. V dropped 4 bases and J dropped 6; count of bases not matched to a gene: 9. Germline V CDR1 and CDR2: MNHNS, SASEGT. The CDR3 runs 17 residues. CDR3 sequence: CASSATGTSGRAFEQYF. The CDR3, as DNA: TGTGCCAGCAGTGCAACCGGGACTAGCGGGAGGGCCTTCGAGCAGTACTTC.

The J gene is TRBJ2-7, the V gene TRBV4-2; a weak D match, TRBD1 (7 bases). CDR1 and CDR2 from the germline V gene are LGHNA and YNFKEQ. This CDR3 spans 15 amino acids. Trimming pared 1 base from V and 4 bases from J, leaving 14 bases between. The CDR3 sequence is CASSQGQGGLYEQYF. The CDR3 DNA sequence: TGTGCCAGCAGCCAAGGACAGGGAGGCCTTTACGAGCAGTACTTC.

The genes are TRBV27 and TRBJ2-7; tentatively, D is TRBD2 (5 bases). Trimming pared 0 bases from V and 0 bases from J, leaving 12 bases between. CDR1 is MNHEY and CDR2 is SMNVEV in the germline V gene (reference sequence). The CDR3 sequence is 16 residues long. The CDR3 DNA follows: TGTGCCAGCAGTTTATCGGTGGTAGCGCACTCCTACGAGCAGTACTTC. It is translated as CASSLSVVAHSYEQYF.

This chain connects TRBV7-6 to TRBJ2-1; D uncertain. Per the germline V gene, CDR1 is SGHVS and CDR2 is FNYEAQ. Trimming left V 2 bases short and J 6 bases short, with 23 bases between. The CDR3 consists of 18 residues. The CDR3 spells CASSLSPGVGHLSNEQFF. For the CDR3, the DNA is TGTGCCAGCAGCTTATCCCCCGGAGTAGGCCATTTGAGCAATGAGCAGTTCTTC.

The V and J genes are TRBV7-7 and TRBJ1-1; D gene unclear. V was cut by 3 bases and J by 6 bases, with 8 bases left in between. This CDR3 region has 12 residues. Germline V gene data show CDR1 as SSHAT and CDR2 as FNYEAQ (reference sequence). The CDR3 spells CASSFCGPEAFF. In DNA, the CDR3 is TGTGCCAGCAGCTTCTGTGGCCCTGAAGCTTTCTTT.

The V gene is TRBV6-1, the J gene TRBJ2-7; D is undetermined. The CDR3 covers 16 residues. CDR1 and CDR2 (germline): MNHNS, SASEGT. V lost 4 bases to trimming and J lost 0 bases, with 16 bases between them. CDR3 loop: CASSGALFRGSYEQYF. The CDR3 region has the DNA TGTGCCAGCAGTGGAGCATTATTCCGAGGCTCCTACGAGCAGTACTTC.

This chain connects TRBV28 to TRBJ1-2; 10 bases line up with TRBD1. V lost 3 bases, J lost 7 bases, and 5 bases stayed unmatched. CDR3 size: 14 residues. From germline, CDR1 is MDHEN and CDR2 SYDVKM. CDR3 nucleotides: TGTGCCAGCAGTTTTCCGACAGGGGGCTCTGGCTACACCTTC. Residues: CASSFPTGGSGYTF.

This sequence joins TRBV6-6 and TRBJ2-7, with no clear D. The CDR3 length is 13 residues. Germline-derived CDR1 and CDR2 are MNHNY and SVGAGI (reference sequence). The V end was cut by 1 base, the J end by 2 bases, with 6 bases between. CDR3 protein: CASSYFPTYEQYF. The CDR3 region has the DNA TGTGCCAGCAGTTACTTCCCCACCTACGAGCAGTACTTC.

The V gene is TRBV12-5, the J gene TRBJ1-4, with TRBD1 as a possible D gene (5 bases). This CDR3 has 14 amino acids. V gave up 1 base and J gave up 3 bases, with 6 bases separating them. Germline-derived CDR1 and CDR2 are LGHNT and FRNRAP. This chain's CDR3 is CASGLGQPNEKLFF. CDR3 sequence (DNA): TGTGCTAGTGGTTTGGGACAGCCTAATGAAAAACTGTTTTTT.

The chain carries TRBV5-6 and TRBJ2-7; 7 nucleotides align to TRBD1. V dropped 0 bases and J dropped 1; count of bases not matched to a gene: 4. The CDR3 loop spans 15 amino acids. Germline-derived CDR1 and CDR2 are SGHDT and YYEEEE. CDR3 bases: TGTGCCAGCAGCTTGGCCGGACAGGTGTCCTACGAGCAGTACTTC. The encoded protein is CASSLAGQVSYEQYF.

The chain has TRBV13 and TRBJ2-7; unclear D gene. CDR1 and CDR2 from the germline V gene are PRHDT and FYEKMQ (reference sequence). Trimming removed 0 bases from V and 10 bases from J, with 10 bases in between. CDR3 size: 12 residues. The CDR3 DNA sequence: TGTGCCAGCAGCTTAGGAGAGCCGCTCCAGTACTTC. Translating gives CASSLGEPLQYF.

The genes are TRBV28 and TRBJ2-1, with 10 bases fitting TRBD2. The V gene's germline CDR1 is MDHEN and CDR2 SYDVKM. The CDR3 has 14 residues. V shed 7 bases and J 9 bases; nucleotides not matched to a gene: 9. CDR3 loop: CASKGPSGRFEQFF. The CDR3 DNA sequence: TGTGCCAGCAAGGGGCCTAGCGGGAGATTTGAGCAGTTCTTC.

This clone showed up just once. CDR3 in DNA: TGTGCCAGCAGTGAGCTGGGGAGCGAGTGGGCTTTCTTT. Translated: CASSELGSEWAFF. This chain connects TRBV6-1 to TRBJ1-1; no clear D. The CDR3 length is 13 residues. V lost 3 bases to trimming and J lost 11 bases, with 16 bases between them. Looked up from germline, CDR1 is MNHNS and CDR2 is SASEGT.

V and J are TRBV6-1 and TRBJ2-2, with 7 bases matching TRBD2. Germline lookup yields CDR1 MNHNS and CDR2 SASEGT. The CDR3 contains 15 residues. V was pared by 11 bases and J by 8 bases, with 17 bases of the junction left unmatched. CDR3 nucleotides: TGTGCCGCGCCTGGGGCGGGAGTAGCTGTAGGGGAGCTGTTTTTT. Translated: CAAPGAGVAVGELFF.